This T cell receptor beta chain was recovered during a study of response to subunit inactivated influenza vaccine. V lost 4 bases, J lost 7 bases, and 15 bases lay in between. There are 14 residues in the CDR3. Per germline, CDR1 SGHRS and CDR2 YFSETQ. This clonotype was counted ten times or more. TCRdb processed the RT-PCR reads anew with MiXCR; each CDR3 protein has one entry. Of 500,000 to 550,000 distinct CDR3 sequences listed, around a quarter were seen once; the top ten hold roughly 2.8%. Separately, the same data were catalogued under a study of T cells expressing NK-cell markers. From that report: Generation of TCR beta cDNA was performed by 5'RACE template switching incorporating UMIs. According to the study, TCR beta repertoires originated from sorted CD3+CD56+NKG2C+, CD3+CD56+NKG2C- and CD3+CD56-NKG2C+ T cells. Several of the experiments relied on an anti-gamma-delta TCR antibody so that only alpha-beta TCR T cells were sorted. Dominant NKG2C+ clonotypes made up about 1.0-7.0% of CD8+ T cells in roughly six donors. Researchers report these clonotypes also headed the CD3+CD56-NKG2C+ fraction in several donors.

Sequencing used CD4+ T cells sorted from PBMCs, obtained 11 to 12 days after vaccination. The chain uses TRBV5-1 and TRBJ2-1; D is possibly TRBD1 (6 bases). The clonotype comes from a man in his forties or fifties who received an inactivated influenza vaccine. The CDR3 DNA follows: TGCGCCAGCAGCCCCGGACAGTCTCGGAATGAGCAGTTCTTC. Translated, it gives CASSPGQSRNEQFF.